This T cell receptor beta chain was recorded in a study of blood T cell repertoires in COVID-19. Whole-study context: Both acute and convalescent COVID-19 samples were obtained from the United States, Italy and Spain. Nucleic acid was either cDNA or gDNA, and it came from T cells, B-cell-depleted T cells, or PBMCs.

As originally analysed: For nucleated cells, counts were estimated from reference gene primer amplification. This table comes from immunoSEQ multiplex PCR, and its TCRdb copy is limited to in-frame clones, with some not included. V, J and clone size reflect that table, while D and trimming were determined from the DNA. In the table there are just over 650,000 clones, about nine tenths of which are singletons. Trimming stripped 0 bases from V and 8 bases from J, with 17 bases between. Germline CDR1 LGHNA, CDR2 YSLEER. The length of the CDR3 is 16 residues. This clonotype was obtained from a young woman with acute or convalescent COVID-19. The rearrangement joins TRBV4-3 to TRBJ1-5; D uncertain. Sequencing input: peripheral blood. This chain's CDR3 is CASSQDYLGSGEPQHF. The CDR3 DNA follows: TGCGCCAGCAGCCAAGATTACTTAGGGTCGGGAGAGCCCCAGCATTTT.